This T cell receptor beta chain was sequenced during a study of blood T cell repertoires in COVID-19. Turning to the study itself: Researchers got acute and convalescent COVID-19 samples from the United States, Italy and Spain.

Trimming pared 6 bases from V and 0 bases from J, leaving 18 bases between. Germline CDR1 MDHEN, CDR2 SYDVKM. The CDR3 length is 16 residues. Some clones are missing from TCRdb's copy, which holds only in-frame ones; the method was immunoSEQ multiplex PCR. The data show some 200,000 clones, 87% seen once. The sequence derives from a man aged 18 to 30 with acute COVID-19. Sequences were obtained from PBMCs or T cells enriched from blood (not recorded which). The chain couples TRBV28 to TRBJ2-7; D is possibly TRBD2 (5 bases). CDR3 nucleotide sequence: TGTGCCAGCAGGCCCCTCATTGTGGGGAGCTCCTACGAGCAGTACTTC. It translates to CASRPLIVGSSYEQYF.